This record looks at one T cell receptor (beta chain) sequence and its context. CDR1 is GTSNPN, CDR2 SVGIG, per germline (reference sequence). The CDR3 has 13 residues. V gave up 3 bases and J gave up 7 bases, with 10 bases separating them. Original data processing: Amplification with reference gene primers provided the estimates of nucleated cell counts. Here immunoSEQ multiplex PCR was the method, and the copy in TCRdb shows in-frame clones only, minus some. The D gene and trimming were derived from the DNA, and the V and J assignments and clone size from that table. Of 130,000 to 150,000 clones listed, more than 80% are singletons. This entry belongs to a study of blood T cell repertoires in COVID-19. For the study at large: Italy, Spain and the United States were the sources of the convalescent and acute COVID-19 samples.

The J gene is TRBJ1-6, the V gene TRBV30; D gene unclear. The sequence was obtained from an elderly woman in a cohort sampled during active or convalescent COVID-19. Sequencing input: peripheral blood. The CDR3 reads CAWSRGRNSPLHF. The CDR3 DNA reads TGTGCCTGGAGCCGCGGTAGGAATTCACCCCTCCACTTT.